This is a list of T cell receptor beta chains from one sample in a study of shared clonotypes between healthy human individuals. Clones were read by immunoSEQ multiplex PCR, and TCRdb kept only the in-frame ones, dropping some. The sample records 850,000 to 1,100,000 clones, 70% to 85% being singletons. Sequenced material: memory CD4+ T cells from PBMCs. These receptors were taken from a man aged 18-30 years in good health. Some clones in this sample may be carry-over from other donors' samples. Each CDR3 is given with its conserved first and last residue. D genes are given only for firm matches. Clone size is given for some rows only: seen once, a few or many times, or a class if the clone is expanded.

D	V	size	J	CDR3	DNA
TRBD2	TRBV5-4	.	TRBJ2-3	CASSPLAGGPDTQYF	TGTGCCAGCAGCCCACTAGCGGGAGGGCCAGATACGCAGTATTTT
.	TRBV10-3	.	TRBJ2-7	CAISAEGGTYEQYF	TGTGCCATCAGTGCGGAGGGGGGAACCTACGAGCAGTACTTC
TRBD2	TRBV5-1	.	TRBJ2-5	CASSLGPRASGRVETQYF	TGCGCCAGCAGCTTGGGGCCTCGGGCTAGCGGGAGGGTTGAGACCCAGTACTTC
TRBD2	TRBV7-8	.	TRBJ2-7	CASSLLGASGSYEQYF	TGTGCCAGCAGCTTATTAGGGGCTAGCGGGAGTTACGAGCAGTACTTC
TRBD1	TRBV7-9	.	TRBJ1-1	CASSLVGQGTAFF	TGTGCCAGCAGCTTAGTGGGACAGGGAACAGCTTTCTTT
.	TRBV5-1	.	TRBJ2-1	CASSPGAYRNEQFF	TGCGCCAGCAGCCCCGGGGCATACCGGAATGAGCAGTTCTTC
TRBD2	TRBV9	.	TRBJ2-3	CASSVVSGRMDTQYF	TGTGCCAGCAGCGTAGTTAGCGGGAGGATGGATACGCAGTATTTT
.	TRBV29-1	.	TRBJ2-6	CSVDSDGANVLTF	TGCAGCGTCGACAGTGACGGGGCCAACGTCCTGACTTTC
.	TRBV6-6	.	TRBJ1-2	CASRAGRDYGYTF	TGTGCCAGCAGGGCAGGGCGGGACTATGGCTACACCTTC
TRBD1	TRBV6-1	.	TRBJ2-3	CASRRDRVDADTQYF	TGTGCCAGCAGGCGCGACAGGGTAGATGCAGATACGCAGTATTTT
.	TRBV9	.	TRBJ2-5	CASSVVTQGLETQYF	TGTGCCAGCAGCGTAGTGACACAGGGTCTAGAGACCCAGTACTTC
.	TRBV7-3	.	TRBJ2-5	CASSPGNQETQYF	TGTGCCAGCAGCCCCGGGAACCAAGAGACCCAGTACTTC
TRBD2	TRBV11-2	.	TRBJ2-1	CASSLSLLAGAFNEQFF	TGTGCCAGCAGCCTCTCCTTACTAGCGGGAGCGTTCAATGAGCAGTTCTTC
TRBD1	TRBV29-1	once	TRBJ1-2	CSSSDRGNGYTF	TGCAGCTCTTCGGACAGGGGAAATGGCTACACCTTC
.	TRBV4-3	.	TRBJ1-2	CASSRLGYGYTF	TGCGCCAGCAGCCGGCTCGGCTATGGCTACACCTTC
TRBD1	TRBV11-2	.	TRBJ1-4	CASSSPGGAYWEKLFF	TGTGCCAGCAGCTCCCCAGGGGGGGCCTACTGGGAAAAACTGTTTTTT
.	TRBV10-3	.	TRBJ1-2	CAISVTDPEGYGYTF	TGTGCCATCAGTGTGACAGACCCCGAGGGCTATGGCTACACCTTC
.	TRBV21-1	.	TRBJ1-4	CATQSNEKLFF	TGTGCCACACAGAGTAATGAAAAACTGTTTTTT
TRBD2	TRBV5-1	.	TRBJ2-1	CASSKGLAGHTPEQFF	TGCGCCAGCAGCAAAGGACTAGCGGGACATACGCCTGAGCAGTTCTTC
.	TRBV15	.	TRBJ2-3	CATSQSTDTQYF	TGTGCCACCAGCCAAAGCACAGATACGCAGTATTTT
.	TRBV20-1	.	TRBJ2-3	CSALGNTQYF	TGCAGTGCCCTAGGGAATACGCAGTATTTT
.	TRBV19	.	TRBJ2-5	CASSIGTGWETQYF	TGTGCCAGTAGTATAGGTACAGGGTGGGAGACCCAGTACTTC
.	TRBV11-2	few	TRBJ2-2	CASSPRQTGTQNTGELFF	TGTGCCAGCAGCCCCAGACAGACCGGGACACAGAACACCGGGGAGCTGTTTTTT
.	TRBV6-5	.	TRBJ2-7	CASSYGESSYEQYF	TGTGCCAGCAGTTACGGCGAGAGCTCCTACGAGCAGTACTTC
.	TRBV27	.	TRBJ1-1	CASIRLSGVDTEAFF	TGTGCCAGCATCAGGTTAAGTGGGGTGGACACTGAAGCTTTCTTT
TRBD2	TRBV5-4	few	TRBJ2-3	CASSAGTSGPRADTQYF	TGTGCCAGCAGCGCCGGGACTAGCGGGCCCCGCGCAGATACGCAGTATTTT
.	TRBV29-1	.	TRBJ1-1	CSVRPAGNTEAFF	TGCAGCGTCCGACCGGCAGGGAACACTGAAGCTTTCTTT
.	TRBV29-1	few	TRBJ1-2	CSVSVGNYGYTF	TGCAGCGTTTCGGTGGGTAACTATGGCTACACCTTC
TRBD1	TRBV2	.	TRBJ2-3	CASSQGGGTDTQYF	TGTGCCAGCAGTCAAGGGGGCGGCACAGATACGCAGTATTTT
.	TRBV15	.	TRBJ2-7	CATSRVGAQGREQYF	TGTGCCACCAGCAGAGTTGGAGCGCAGGGCCGCGAGCAGTACTTC
TRBD2	TRBV11-1	.	TRBJ2-2	CASSLGLAGTGELFF	TGTGCCAGCAGCCTTGGACTAGCGGGGACCGGGGAGCTGTTTTTT